These 17 T cell receptor beta chains came from one sample sequenced in a study of T and B cells in COVID-19 patients. Multiplex PCR with BIOMED2 TRB-A/B primer pools amplified TRB rearrangements. TCRdb reprocessed the multiplex PCR reads via MiXCR and lists one record per CDR3 protein. The table shows about 27,000 distinct CDR3 sequences, with 32% occurring only once. Each TRB amplification used roughly 230-550 ng of genomic DNA from blood. Sequenced sample: blood. These TCRs come from a human donor who had recovered from COVID-19.

This clonotype was counted many times. The rearrangement joins TRBV12-3 or TRBV12-4 to TRBJ2-3; perhaps TRBD1 as D (5 bases). The CDR3 extends over 15 amino acids. V gave up 2 bases and J gave up 4 bases, with 13 bases separating them. DNA for the CDR3: TGTGCCAGCAGTTTAAGGCAGCAAGGGGCAGATACGCAGTATTTT. Translated: CASSLRQQGADTQYF.

This clonotype was seen ten or more times. The chain uses TRBV19 and TRBJ1-1, with a weak D call TRBD1 (5 bases). V was trimmed by 5 bases and J by 4 bases, leaving 14 bases between them. Germline CDR1 and CDR2: LNHDA and SQIVND (reference sequence). The length of the CDR3 is 14 residues. The CDR3 DNA is TGTGCCAGTAGTCCCCAAATCGGGGGCACTGAAGCTTTCTTT. It yields the protein CASSPQIGGTEAFF.

This sequence joins TRBV6-5 and TRBJ1-1; 8 bases map to TRBD1. Trimming took 0 bases from V and 3 from J; bases not matched to a gene: 9. This CDR3 comprises 17 residues. Germline V gives CDR1 MNHEY, CDR2 SVGAGI. CDR3 residues: CASSYSWLADRDTEAFF. DNA for the CDR3: TGTGCCAGCAGTTACTCCTGGCTTGCGGACAGGGACACTGAAGCTTTCTTT.

This clonotype has a handful of counts. The V call is TRBV24-1, the J call TRBJ2-5; TRBD1 agrees at 7 bases. The J segment lost 2 bases and the V segment lost 4 bases, leaving 9 bases of the junction unmatched. The germline V gene has CDR1 KGHDR and CDR2 SFDVKD. This CDR3 is 16 amino acids long. Here the CDR3 DNA reads TGTGCCACCAGTGACACTCACAGGGGTGGGCAAGAGACCCAGTACTTC. Protein sequence: CATSDTHRGGQETQYF.

This clonotype was observed many times. V and J are TRBV12-3 or TRBV12-4 and TRBJ2-7, with D hard to call. The V and J ends lost 6 bases and 6 bases respectively, with 12 bases between them. The CDR3 extends over 12 amino acids. The CDR3 coding sequence is TGTGCCAGCAGCGCCGACACGGCCGAGCAGTACTTC. Amino acid sequence: CASSADTAEQYF.

This clonotype was observed once. This chain uses TRBV18 with TRBJ1-2; D unresolved. With 4 bases removed from V and 3 bases from J, the gap between germline ends came to 12 bases. CDR1 KGHSH and CDR2 LQKENI come from the germline V gene. The CDR3 loop spans 14 amino acids. This chain's CDR3 is CASSLGPMDYGYTF. As DNA, the CDR3 is TGTGCCAGCTCACTCGGGCCCATGGACTATGGCTACACCTTC.

This clonotype turned up a few times. This rearrangement joins TRBV19 to TRBJ1-1, with TRBD1 as a possible D gene (6 bases). The CDR3 length is 17 residues. Per germline, CDR1 LNHDA and CDR2 SQIVND (reference sequence). V dropped 6 bases and J dropped 1 base, with 21 bases sitting between them. The CDR3 nucleotides are TGTGCCAGTAGAGACCCCAGGGGCTCAATGGGGAACACTGAAGCTTTCTTT. Translated, it gives CASRDPRGSMGNTEAFF.

This clonotype was detected ten times or more. The CDR3 reads CASSWGQVMNTGELFF. The CDR3 coding sequence is TGTGCCAGCAGCTGGGGACAGGTCATGAACACCGGGGAGCTGTTTTTT. The chain combines TRBV5-4 with TRBJ2-2, with TRBD1 matching over 8 bases. Germline lookup yields CDR1 SGHNT and CDR2 YYREEE (reference sequence). This CDR3 spans 16 amino acids. V lost 3 bases, J lost 1 base, and 5 bases stayed unmatched.

The V and J genes are TRBV4-3 and TRBJ1-1; 10 bases fit TRBD1. Trimming removed 2 bases from V and 0 bases from J; junction bases left unmatched: 3. Germline assignment: CDR1 LGHNA and CDR2 YSLEER. The CDR3 consists of 16 residues. Here the CDR3 reads CASSQQTGGLNTEAFF. The CDR3 DNA is TGCGCCAGCAGCCAACAGACAGGGGGCTTGAACACTGAAGCTTTCTTT.

This clonotype was seen a few times. This rearrangement joins TRBV12-3 or TRBV12-4 to TRBJ2-7; D is possibly TRBD1 (5 bases). This CDR3 spans 14 amino acids. Trimming took 6 bases from V and 4 from J, leaving 16 bases between them. CDR3 residues: CASSLKGLAYEQYF. The DNA for the CDR3 is TGTGCCAGCAGCTTGAAGGGGCTGGCGTACGAGCAGTACTTC.

This clonotype has ten or more counts. This rearrangement joins TRBV13 to TRBJ1-2, with D maybe TRBD1 (6 bases). Trimming took off 0 bases at V and 6 bases at J, with 20 bases between the two ends. Germline V gives CDR1 PRHDT, CDR2 FYEKMQ (reference sequence). The CDR3 is 17 residues long. The CDR3 sequence is CASSLGSSDRTTDGYTF. Here the CDR3 DNA reads TGTGCCAGCAGCTTAGGCTCGAGCGACAGGACAACGGATGGCTACACCTTC.

This sequence joins TRBV5-6 and TRBJ2-4, with D hard to call. CDR3 length equals 15 residues. The V end lost 0 bases, the J end lost 0 bases, and 7 bases lay between the germline ends. Germline V lookup: CDR1 SGHDT, CDR2 YYEEEE. CDR3 coding DNA: TGTGCCAGCAGCTTGGCTACGCTAGCCAAAAACATTCAGTACTTC. Protein sequence: CASSLATLAKNIQYF. The entire variable domain, with the rest obtained from reference TRBV5-6 and TRBJ2-4, is as follows: DAGVTQSPTHLIKTRGQQVTLRCSPKSGHDTVSWYQQALGQGPQFIFQYYEEEERQRGNFPDRFSGHQFPNYSSELNVNALLLGDSALYLCASSLATLAKNIQYFGAGTRLSVL.

The CDR3 coding sequence is TGCGCCAGCAGCCGCGTTGGGACAGGGGGCAGGGAGACCCAGTACTTC. It specifies CASSRVGTGGRETQYF. The chain employs TRBV5-1 and TRBJ2-5; 12 positions match TRBD1. The CDR3 contains 16 residues. CDR1 SGHRS and CDR2 YFSETQ come from the germline V gene. The junction had 9 bases not matched to a gene; V was cut back by 4 bases and J by 5 bases.

Details on this clonotype: No conserved phenylalanine or tryptophan is present at the end of the CDR3, so a read error is the likely explanation. V is TRBV5-5 and J is TRBJ2-7, with D possibly being TRBD2 (6 bases). Germline V gives CDR1 SGHKS, CDR2 YYEKEE (reference sequence). This CDR3 has 14 amino acids. V lost 0 bases, J lost 2 bases, and 9 bases lay in between. The CDR3 DNA sequence: TGTGCCAGCAGCTTGGCCGGGGAGGCCTACGAGCAGTACTTA. It is translated as CASSLAGEAYEQYL.

V gene TRBV18 combines with J gene TRBJ2-1; possibly TRBD1 for D (6 bases). Trimming shortened V by 2 bases and J by 7 bases, and 12 bases separated the two germline ends. The CDR3 totals 14 residues. Germline values: CDR1 KGHSH, CDR2 LQKENI. In DNA form, the CDR3 reads TGTGCCAGCTCACCAGCGACGAGGGGGAATGAGCAGTTCTTC. Encoded protein: CASSPATRGNEQFF.

This chain's CDR3 is CASSLLGGANTEAFF. In nucleotides, the CDR3 is TGTGCCAGCAGTTTATTAGGGGGCGCGAACACTGAAGCTTTCTTT. The genes are TRBV27 and TRBJ1-1; 7 bases line up with TRBD1. The CDR3 is 15 residues long. Germline loops: CDR1 MNHEY, CDR2 SMNVEV (reference sequence). Unmatched junction bases numbered 3, after V lost 1 base and J lost 1 base.

The chain is built from TRBV6-2 or TRBV6-3 and TRBJ2-5; 8 positions match TRBD2. The germline V gene encodes CDR1 MNHEY and CDR2 SVGEGT. J lost 5 bases, V lost 0 bases, and 5 bases had no gene match. The CDR3 length is 15 residues. For the CDR3, the DNA is TGTGCCAGCAGTTACTCGAGCGGGAGTGGGGAGACCCAGTACTTC. Translating gives CASSYSSGSGETQYF.